One and the same sample provided the 10 T cell receptor beta chains below, sequenced in a study of spatial heterogeneity in lung cancer. Notes on the study in general: Tumor mutation count correlated with how many alpha and beta TCRs expanded intratumorally.

One entry per CDR3 protein results from TCRdb running MiXCR on the 5' RACE reads. Of about 16,000 distinct CDR3 sequences in the sample, roughly 7% were seen once. Their antigens are not known. The time point was: sample taken at primary tumor resection. Sequenced material: lung tumor tissue, taken at surgery. The receptors stem from a female donor with early-stage non-small cell lung cancer.

This clonotype was counted many times. In a library made to pick up alpha chains, this beta chain is a stray read with a size that means little. V gene TRBV6-1 combines with J gene TRBJ1-2; D call uncertain. From germline, CDR1 is MNHNS and CDR2 SASEGT. There are 13 residues in the CDR3. The ends were cut back, 2 bases at V and 4 bases at J, with 8 bases in the middle. The CDR3 coding sequence is TGTGCCAGCAGTGAACGTCAGACCTATGGCTACACCTTC. Translating gives CASSERQTYGYTF.

This clonotype was found many times. A library prepared for alpha chains yielded this beta chain as an off-target read; its size is of little meaning. The chain carries TRBV10-2 and TRBJ2-2; no reliable D call. This CDR3 is 16 amino acids long. Germline assignment: CDR1 WSHSY and CDR2 SAAADI. V lost 3 bases to trimming and J lost 5 bases, with 16 bases between them. CDR3 in DNA: TGCGCCAGCAGTGACCTTTTATGGGGAAAAACCGGGGAGCTGTTTTTT. As protein: CASSDLLWGKTGELFF.

This clonotype has ten or more counts. Found in a library prepared for alpha chains, this beta chain is an off-target read, and its abundance has little meaning. The CDR3 spells CASSLTVLAGGTDTQYF. The CDR3 DNA follows: TGTGCCAGCAGCTTAACGGTCCTAGCGGGGGGCACAGATACGCAGTATTTT. V usage is TRBV7-2 and J usage is TRBJ2-3, with TRBD2 matching 10 bases. CDR3 length: 17 amino acids. CDR1 is SGHTA, CDR2 FQGNSA, per germline. After removal of 2 bases from V and 1 base from J, the junction contained 6 bases not matched to a gene.

This clonotype was seen at least ten times. The library was prepared for alpha chains; this beta chain is a stray read, so its frequency means little. The chain uses TRBV28 and TRBJ1-1; D gene unclear. The length of the CDR3 is 15 residues. V shed 6 bases and J shed 10 bases, with 24 bases lying between them. Germline V CDR1 and CDR2: MDHEN, SYDVKM. In DNA form, the CDR3 reads TGTGCCAGCAGCCCTTTTTCGGGAGGGAACGAAGTAGCTTTCTTT. It specifies CASSPFSGGNEVAFF.

This clonotype showed up just a few times. Little can be read into the size of this beta chain, an off-target read in a library designed for alpha chains. The chain has TRBV27 and TRBJ2-5, with a possible D match to TRBD2 (5 bases). CDR3 length equals 13 residues. The V end lost 6 bases, the J end lost 9 bases, and 17 bases lay between the germline ends. Per the germline V gene, CDR1 is MNHEY and CDR2 is SMNVEV (reference sequence). The CDR3 coding sequence is TGTGCCAGCAGATTAGGGTCGGGGTCTTCCCAGTACTTC. Translating gives CASRLGSGSSQYF.

Many counts were recorded for this clonotype. This beta chain came through as a stray read in a library set up for alpha chains, and its size says little. This sequence joins TRBV9 and TRBJ1-1; no clear D. The germline V and J ends were trimmed by 2 bases and 2 bases, with 13 bases remaining between them. CDR3 length equals 15 residues. In germline, CDR1 is SGDLS, CDR2 YYNGEE. The CDR3 reads CASSVGTLGNTEAFF. DNA of the CDR3: TGTGCCAGCAGCGTCGGCACGCTGGGTAACACTGAAGCTTTCTTT.

In this sample, this clonotype turned up many times. Little can be read into the size of this beta chain, an off-target read in a library designed for alpha chains. V gene TRBV7-3 combines with J gene TRBJ1-5; TRBD1 might be the D (5 bases). The CDR3 spans 14 residues. The V gene's germline CDR1 is SGHTA and CDR2 FQGTGA. Deletions cut 0 bases from V and 7 bases from J, with 10 bases between. The CDR3 is CASSLTGGAQPQHF. The CDR3 DNA follows: TGTGCCAGCAGCTTAACGGGAGGGGCCCAGCCCCAGCATTTT.

This clonotype appeared many times. This beta chain slipped into a library made for alpha chains as a stray read, so its size is not meaningful. This chain joins TRBV7-6 and TRBJ1-1, with 12 bases lining up with TRBD1. V was clipped by 2 bases and J by 8 bases; unmatched bases: 6. This CDR3 has 15 residues. Germline V lookup: CDR1 SGHVS, CDR2 FNYEAQ. Written as DNA, the CDR3 is TGTGCCAGCAGCTTAATGGGACAGGGGGCGTCGGAAGCTTTCTTT. This gives the protein CASSLMGQGASEAFF.

In regard to this clonotype: This beta chain was picked up by a library intended for alpha chains and is off target, so its count carries little meaning. CDR3 coding DNA: TGTGCCACCAGTGACGACAGAGCTGAAGCTTTCTTT. Translated: CATSDDRAEAFF. J is TRBJ1-1 and V is TRBV24-1; D is perhaps TRBD1 (5 bases). Germline assignment: CDR1 KGHDR and CDR2 SFDVKD. This CDR3 is 12 amino acids long. Trimming removed 4 bases from V and 6 bases from J, with 8 bases in between.

This clonotype has ten or more counts. The library was designed around alpha chains, so this beta chain is a stray read whose abundance carries little weight. The chain combines TRBV5-4 with TRBJ2-1, with D unresolved. The germline V and J ends were trimmed by 2 bases and 0 bases, with 9 bases remaining between them. The CDR3 has 15 residues. Germline CDR1 and CDR2: SGHNT and YYREEE (reference sequence). The CDR3 reads CASSFRQSSYNEQFF. The CDR3 DNA reads as TGTGCCAGCAGCTTTAGGCAGAGCTCCTACAATGAGCAGTTCTTC.